Presented here are 24 T cell receptor beta chains from one specimen sequenced in a study of T cells in women clearing cervical HPV infection. TCRdb's copy holds only in-frame clones and misses some; the assay was immunoSEQ multiplex PCR. The specimen's table records some 23,000 clones. Sequenced sample: blood buffy coat. The receptors were sampled from a woman aged 18-70 years with a cervical HPV16 infection that either progressed to CIN3+ or cleared (not recorded which).

A note on this clone: The read stops 3 residues short of the end of the CDR3; the missing end is completed from the germline J gene. V gene TRBV20-1 combines with J gene TRBJ2-6, with TRBD1 matching over 7 bases. The germline gives CDR1 DFQATT, CDR2 SNEGSKA (reference sequence). The CDR3 is made up of 13 amino acids. J gave up 4 bases and V 4 bases, and 1 base lay outside the gene matches. CDR3 DNA, as far as it was read: TGCAGTGCTAAAGGGGGCGGGGCCAACGTC. Translated, it gives CSAKGGGANV. The whole CDR3 reads CSAKGGGANVLTF.

Comments on this clone: Coverage ceases 3 residues before the CDR3 finishes, and the germline J gene fills in the end. The chain recombines TRBV20-1 with TRBJ1-1; D is possibly TRBD1 (6 bases). The CDR3 extends over 16 amino acids. Germline CDR1 and CDR2: DFQATT and SNEGSKA (reference sequence). V lost 0 bases to trimming and J lost 4 bases, with 18 bases between them. The DNA read from the CDR3 is TGCAGTGCTAGAGACAAGATCCTCTCAGGGGTCACTGAA. It codes for CSARDKILSGVTE. The full CDR3 reads CSARDKILSGVTEAFF.

A word on this clone: The read terminates 3 residues ahead of where the CDR3 ends, so the germline J gene completes it. V and J are TRBV19 and TRBJ1-2; 8 positions agree with TRBD1. Germline assignment: CDR1 LNHDA and CDR2 SQIVND (reference sequence). The CDR3 is made up of 14 amino acids. This chain's CDR3 is CASSVDRDSYDYTF. CDR3 DNA, as far as it was read: TGTGCCAGTAGTGTGGACAGGGATTCCTACGAC.

Worth noting for this clone: The sequenced fragment ends 3 residues before the CDR3 boundary, so the rest is inferred from the germline J gene. J is TRBJ2-3 and V is TRBV4-1; TRBD2 aligns across 9 bases. Germline CDR1 MGHRA, CDR2 YSYEKL. V dropped 2 bases and J dropped 3; count of bases not matched to a gene: 9. This CDR3 region has 17 residues. The covered CDR3 bases are TGCGCCAGCAGCCAAACACCTGGACTAGCGACGACAGATACG. Its protein product is CASSQTPGLATTDT. The whole CDR3 region reads CASSQTPGLATTDTQYF.

Worth noting for this clone: Read sequence stops 3 residues before the CDR3 end, and the germline J gene provides the missing end. The J gene is TRBJ2-1, the V gene TRBV10-3; 8 bases are a match to TRBD2. Per the germline V gene, CDR1 is ENHRY and CDR2 is SYGVKD. J gave up 2 bases and V 3 bases, and 12 bases lay outside the gene matches. This CDR3 spans 18 amino acids. The CDR3 bases that were read are TGTGCCATCAGTGACCCGAGGGCTAGCGGGCGAGCCTACAATGAG. Amino acids: CAISDPRASGRAYNE. In full, the CDR3 reads CAISDPRASGRAYNEQFF.

On this clone itself: A read error may produce the germline difference seen at one junction end. The sample carries other DNA sequences with the same CDR3. The part of the CDR3 DNA that was read is TGTGCCAGTAGTATAGCCCCAGCAGGAAACACA. Encoded protein: CASSIAPAGNT. The whole CDR3 region reads CASSIAPAGNTIYF. The chain joins TRBV19 to TRBJ1-3; D uncertain. Read sequence stops 3 residues before the CDR3 end, and the germline J gene provides the missing end. CDR1 is LNHDA, CDR2 SQIVND, per germline (reference sequence). The CDR3 contains 14 residues.

Concerning this clone itself: From the germline J gene comes the end of the CDR3, since the read stops 3 residues before it. The rearrangement joins TRBV7-3 to TRBJ2-5; D is perhaps TRBD1 (6 bases). This CDR3 comprises 14 residues. Per the germline V gene, CDR1 is SGHTA and CDR2 is FQGTGA. The V end lost 1 base, the J end lost 4 bases, and 10 bases lay between the germline ends. The CDR3 protein is CASSLSGQRETQYF. CDR3 DNA, as far as it was read: TGTGCCAGCAGCTTAAGTGGACAGAGAGAGACC.

On this clone itself: The DNA ends 3 residues before the CDR3 does, and the rest of the CDR3 is filled in from the germline J gene. The V call is TRBV28, the J call TRBJ2-7, with 8 bases lining up with TRBD2. Germline V gives CDR1 MDHEN, CDR2 SYDVKM. The ends lost 2 bases at V and 3 bases at J; junction bases unmatched: 12. The CDR3 length is 17 residues. The sequenced part of the CDR3 DNA is TGTGCCAGCAGTTTACCCTTAGCGGGGCTTAATGACTACGAG. Protein product: CASSLPLAGLNDYE. The CDR3 in full is CASSLPLAGLNDYEQYF.

Details on this clone: The CDR3 is cut off 3 residues early in the read; its end comes from the germline J gene. The chain couples TRBV10-2 to TRBJ1-1; 10 bases are shared with TRBD1. This CDR3 contains 15 residues. Germline lookup yields CDR1 WSHSY and CDR2 SAAADI. After removal of 6 bases from V and 1 base from J, the junction contained 5 bases not matched to a gene. The CDR3 region is CASRSRQGANTEAFF. The sequenced CDR3 bases are TGCGCCAGCAGGAGCCGACAGGGGGCGAACACTGAA.

The DNA read from the CDR3 is TGCAGCGTACCAGTCCGGGACAGAGGAGCGAGATATGGC. Translating it yields CSVPVRDRGARYG. In full, the CDR3 is CSVPVRDRGARYGYTF. The rearrangement joins TRBV29-1 to TRBJ1-2; 7 bases match TRBD1. The read ends 3 residues before the CDR3 terminus; that terminus is restored from the germline J gene. Looked up from germline, CDR1 is SQVTM and CDR2 is ANQGSEA. V lost 6 bases to trimming and J lost 5 bases; unmatched junction nucleotides: 18. CDR3 size: 16 residues. Variable domain in full (rest from reference TRBV29-1 and TRBJ1-2): SAVISQKPSRDICQRGTSLTIQCQVDSQVTMMFWYRQQPGQSLTLIATANQGSEATYESGFVIDKFPISRPNLTFSTLTVSNMSPEDSSIYLCSVPVRDRGARYGYTFGSGTRLTVV.

As regards this clone: The read falls 3 residues short of the CDR3 end, and the missing part is taken from the germline J gene. The V and J genes are TRBV7-2 and TRBJ2-3; TRBD1 agrees at 7 bases. The germline V gene encodes CDR1 SGHTA and CDR2 FQGNSA. This CDR3 region has 14 residues. The part of the CDR3 DNA that was read is TGTGCCAGCAGCTTCTGGACAGGTGATCAGCCG. Translation: CASSFWTGDQP. The entire CDR3 sequence reads CASSFWTGDQPQYF. The whole variable domain, remainder taken from reference TRBV7-2 and TRBJ2-3, is GAGVSQSPSNKVTEKGKDVELRCDPISGHTALYWYRQSLGQGLEFLIYFQGNSAPDKSGLPSDRFSAERTGGSVSTLTIQRTQQEDSAVYLCASSFWTGDQPQYFGPGTRLTVL.

On this clone: The read is 3 residues too short to cover the CDR3 end, so that end is filled in from the germline J gene. The chain uses TRBV20-1 and TRBJ2-2; 8 bases align to TRBD2. Germline V gene data show CDR1 as DFQATT and CDR2 as SNEGSKA (reference sequence). V was pared by 3 bases and J by 2 bases, with 2 bases of the junction left unmatched. The CDR3 length is 14 residues. The CDR3 DNA, read in part, is TGCAGTGCTAGCGGGGGGGCCAACACCGGGGAG. It yields the protein CSASGGANTGE. The entire CDR3 is CSASGGANTGELFF.

CDR3 sequence: CASSLSTGDQPQHF. The sequenced CDR3 bases are TGTGCCAGCAGCCTCTCGACAGGGGACCAGCCC. V gene TRBV7-2 combines with J gene TRBJ1-5; TRBD1 matches at 8 bases. The CDR3 is cut off 3 residues early in the read; its end comes from the germline J gene. Germline V gene sequence: CDR1 SGHTA, CDR2 FQGNSA. The CDR3 contains 14 residues. Trimming removed 5 bases from V and 7 bases from J; junction bases left unmatched: 7.

On this clone itself: The sequence runs out 3 residues before the end of the CDR3; the remainder is reconstructed from the germline J gene. This chain joins TRBV7-2 and TRBJ1-2; no reliable D call. Germline CDR1 SGHTA, CDR2 FQGNSA. The CDR3 is 15 residues long. The CDR3 spells CASSFAGAPYNDYTF. The CDR3 DNA, read in part, is TGTGCCAGCAGCTTTGCGGGAGCCCCATACAATGAC. Supplemented by reference TRBV7-2 and TRBJ1-2, the full variable domain reads GAGVSQSPSNKVTEKGKDVELRCDPISGHTALYWYRQSLGQGLEFLIYFQGNSAPDKSGLPSDRFSAERTGGSVSTLTIQRTQQEDSAVYLCASSFAGAPYNDYTFGSGTRLTVV.

With regard to this clone: The CDR3 end falls 3 residues outside the read, so it is completed with the germline J gene. The chain combines TRBV7-3 with TRBJ1-2; TRBD1 is a possible D gene (5 bases). Germline V gene lookup returns CDR1 SGHTA and CDR2 FQGTGA. The CDR3 totals 14 residues. CDR3 bases read: TGTGCCAGCAGCGCCGGGACTTACTACAATGAC. Amino acids: CASSAGTYYND. The CDR3 in full is CASSAGTYYNDYTF. Drawing the rest from reference TRBV7-3 and TRBJ1-2, the complete variable domain is GAGVSQTPSNKVTEKGKYVELRCDPISGHTALYWYRQSLGQGPEFLIYFQGTGAADDSGLPNDRFFAVRPEGSVSTLKIQRTERGDSAVYLCASSAGTYYNDYTFGSGTRLTVV.

In regard to this clone: The read finishes 3 residues shy of the CDR3 end, and the germline J gene is used to complete it. The V gene is TRBV11-2, the J gene TRBJ2-2; 9 bases match TRBD1. Germline V gene data show CDR1 as SGHAT and CDR2 as FQNNGV. This CDR3 contains 15 residues. The CDR3 loop is CASSPPTGGVSPLFF. The covered CDR3 bases are TGTGCCAGCAGCCCCCCGACAGGGGGAGTTTCACCG.

In regard to this clone: The CDR3 extends 3 residues past the end of the read, so its final part is completed from the germline J gene. The V gene is TRBV5-1, the J gene TRBJ2-7; 9 positions agree with TRBD1. V trimming: 2 bases; J trimming: 3 bases; junction bases outside the gene matches: 3. This CDR3 has 14 residues. Germline CDR1 SGHRS, CDR2 YFSETQ. The CDR3 bases that were read are TGCGCCAGCAGCTTCGGGACAGGGTTCTACGAG. This gives the protein CASSFGTGFYE. The entire CDR3 is CASSFGTGFYEQYF.

Note on this clone: The CDR3 extends 3 residues past the end of the read, so its final part is completed from the germline J gene. The J gene is TRBJ2-4, the V gene TRBV19; weak D call: TRBD2 (7 bases). The CDR3 extends over 13 amino acids. Germline CDR1 reads LNHDA; CDR2 reads SQIVND (reference sequence). The CDR3 is CAYREGYGYGQYF. The sequenced part of the CDR3 DNA is TGTGCCTACAGGGAGGGGTACGGCTATGGT. Looking up the rest from reference TRBV19 and TRBJ2-4 gives the full variable domain: DGGITQSPKYLFRKEGQNVTLSCEQNLNHDAMYWYRQDPGQGLRLIYYSQIVNDFQKGDIAEGYSVSREKKESFPLTVTSAQKNPTAFYLCAYREGYGYGQYFGAGTRLSVL.

About this clone: The sequenced fragment ends 3 residues before the CDR3 boundary, so the rest is inferred from the germline J gene. The V call is TRBV5-1, the J call TRBJ2-2, with D possibly matching TRBD1 (7 bases). Trimming took 7 bases from V and 1 from J, leaving 26 bases between them. The CDR3 length is 19 residues. Germline assignment: CDR1 SGHRS and CDR2 YFSETQ. CDR3 protein: CASSKTYGGGQKNTGELFF. The part of the CDR3 DNA that was read is TGCGCCAGCTCAAAAACGTATGGAGGGGGACAGAAGAACACCGGGGAG. The full variable domain, with the rest looked up from reference TRBV5-1 and TRBJ2-2, is KAGVTQTPRYLIKTRGQQVTLSCSPISGHRSVSWYQQTPGQGLQFLFEYFSETQRNKGNFPGRFSGRQFSNSRSEMNVSTLELGDSALYLCASSKTYGGGQKNTGELFFGEGSRLTVL.

In regard to this clone: The CDR3 end lies 3 residues beyond the end of the read and is filled in from the germline J gene. The chain is built from TRBV28 and TRBJ2-7; maybe TRBD2 (6 bases). Trimming pared 1 base from V and 4 bases from J, leaving 14 bases between. Germline lookup yields CDR1 MDHEN and CDR2 SYDVKM. The CDR3 contains 15 residues. Incomplete CDR3 DNA: TGTGCCAGCAGTTTATCACCCCTCGGGGGTTACGAG. Translation gives CASSLSPLGGYE. The full-length CDR3 reads as CASSLSPLGGYEQYF.

With respect to this clone: The CDR3 is cut off 3 residues early in the read; its end comes from the germline J gene. This chain joins TRBV5-1 and TRBJ1-5; 9 nucleotides align to TRBD1. Germline assignment: CDR1 SGHRS and CDR2 YFSETQ. With V trimmed by 4 bases and J by 9 bases, 14 bases remained unmatched. The CDR3 runs 16 residues. The CDR3 loop is CASSPEGQGWPSPQHF. The part of the CDR3 DNA that was read is TGCGCCAGCAGCCCGGAGGGACAGGGATGGCCTTCGCCC.

With respect to this clone: Coverage ceases 3 residues before the CDR3 finishes, and the germline J gene fills in the end. V and J are TRBV4-1 and TRBJ2-5, with unresolved D. Trimming left V 0 bases short and J 1 base short, with 6 bases between. The CDR3 contains 14 residues. The germline V gene encodes CDR1 MGHRA and CDR2 YSYEKL. The CDR3 sequence: CASSQDWPQETQYF. The DNA read from the CDR3 is TGCGCCAGCAGCCAAGATTGGCCCCAAGAGACC.

Of note for this clone: The CDR3 goes on 3 residues after the read ends, and that part is filled in from the germline J gene. The chain is built from TRBV19 and TRBJ1-1; maybe TRBD1 (6 bases). This CDR3 spans 14 amino acids. V was shortened by 6 bases and J by 3 bases, with 14 bases between the two germline ends. Germline CDR1 reads LNHDA; CDR2 reads SQIVND (reference sequence). CDR3 bases read: TGTGCCAGTAGGAGGGGGGGCGAATACACTGAA. Its translation is CASRRGGEYTE. The whole CDR3 sequence is CASRRGGEYTEAFF.

With respect to this clone: The CDR3 goes on 3 residues after the read ends, and that part is filled in from the germline J gene. V usage is TRBV2 and J usage is TRBJ2-5, with a tentative D call TRBD1 (5 bases). CDR3 length equals 14 residues. Germline V lookup: CDR1 SNHLY, CDR2 FYNNEI. Trimming left V 3 bases short and J 4 bases short, with 12 bases between. CDR3 sequence: CASSDTGHIETQYF. CDR3 bases read: TGTGCCAGCAGTGACACAGGCCATATAGAGACC.